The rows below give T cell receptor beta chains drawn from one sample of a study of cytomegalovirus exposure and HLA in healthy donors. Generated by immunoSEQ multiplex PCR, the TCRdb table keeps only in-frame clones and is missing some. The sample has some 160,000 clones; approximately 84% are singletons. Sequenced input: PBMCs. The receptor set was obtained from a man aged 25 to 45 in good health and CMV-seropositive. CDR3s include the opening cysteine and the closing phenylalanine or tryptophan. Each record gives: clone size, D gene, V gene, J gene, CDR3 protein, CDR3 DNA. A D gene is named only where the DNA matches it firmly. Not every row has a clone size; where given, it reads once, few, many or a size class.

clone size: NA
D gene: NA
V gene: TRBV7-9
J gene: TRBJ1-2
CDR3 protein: CASSLESYGYTF
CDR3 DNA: TGTGCCAGCAGCTTGGAGAGCTATGGCTACACCTTC

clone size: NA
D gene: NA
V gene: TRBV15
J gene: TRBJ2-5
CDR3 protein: CATSPIRTVQETQYF
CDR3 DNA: TGTGCCACCAGCCCCATCAGGACAGTCCAAGAGACCCAGTACTTC

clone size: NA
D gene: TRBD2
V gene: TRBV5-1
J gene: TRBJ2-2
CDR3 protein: CASSLPSGRNTGELFF
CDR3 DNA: TGCGCCAGCAGCTTGCCCAGCGGGAGGAACACCGGGGAGCTGTTTTTT

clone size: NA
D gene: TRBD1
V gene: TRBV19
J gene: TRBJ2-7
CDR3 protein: CASSITGTGSYEQYF
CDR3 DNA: TGTGCCAGTAGTATCACGGGGACAGGCTCCTACGAGCAGTACTTC

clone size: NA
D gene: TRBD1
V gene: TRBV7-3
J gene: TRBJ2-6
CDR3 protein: CASSPYGQGASSGANVLTF
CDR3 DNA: TGTGCCAGCAGCCCCTACGGACAGGGCGCCTCCTCTGGGGCCAACGTCCTGACTTTC

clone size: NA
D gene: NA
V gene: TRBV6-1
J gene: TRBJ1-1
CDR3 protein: CASSELTGRNTEAFF
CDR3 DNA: TGTGCCAGCAGTGAATTAACAGGGCGGAACACTGAAGCTTTCTTT

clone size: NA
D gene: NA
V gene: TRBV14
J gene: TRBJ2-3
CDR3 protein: CASSQGAGDTQYF
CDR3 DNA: TGTGCCAGCAGCCAAGGCGCGGGAGATACGCAGTATTTT

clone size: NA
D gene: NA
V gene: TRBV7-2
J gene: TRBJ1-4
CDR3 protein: CASSSSLGGRPTNEKLFF
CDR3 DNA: TGTGCCAGCAGTTCCTCCTTGGGAGGAAGACCAACTAATGAAAAACTGTTTTTT

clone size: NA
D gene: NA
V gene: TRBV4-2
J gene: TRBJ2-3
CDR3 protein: CASSPGTSTDTQYF
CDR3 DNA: TGTGCCAGCAGCCCCGGGACTAGCACAGATACGCAGTATTTT

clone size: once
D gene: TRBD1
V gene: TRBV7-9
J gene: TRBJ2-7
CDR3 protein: CASSFPDRDYEQYF
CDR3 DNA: TGTGCCAGCAGCTTTCCCGACAGGGACTACGAGCAGTACTTC

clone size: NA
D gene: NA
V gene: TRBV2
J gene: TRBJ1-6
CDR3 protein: CASSADTLRNNSPLHF
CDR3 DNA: TGTGCCAGCAGCGCCGACACCCTTCGCAATAATTCACCCCTCCACTTT

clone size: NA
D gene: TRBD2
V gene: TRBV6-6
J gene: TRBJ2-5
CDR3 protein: CASSYTASGRGETQYF
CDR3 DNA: TGTGCCAGCAGTTACACGGCTAGCGGGAGAGGGGAGACCCAGTACTTC

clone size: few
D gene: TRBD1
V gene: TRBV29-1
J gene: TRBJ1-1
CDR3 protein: CSVPGQGHTEAFF
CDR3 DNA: TGCAGCGTCCCGGGACAGGGTCACACTGAAGCTTTCTTT

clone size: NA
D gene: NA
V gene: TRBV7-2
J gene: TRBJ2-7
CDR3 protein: CASSLRGLSYEQYF
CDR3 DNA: TGTGCCAGCAGCTTACGTGGCCTTTCCTACGAGCAGTACTTC

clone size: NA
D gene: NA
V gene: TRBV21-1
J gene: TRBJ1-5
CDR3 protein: CASPQVGQPQHF
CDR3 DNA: TGTGCCAGCCCTCAGGTGGGTCAGCCCCAGCATTTT

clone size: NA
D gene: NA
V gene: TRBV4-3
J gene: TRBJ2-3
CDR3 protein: CASSQDERAPFTNTQYF
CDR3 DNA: TGCGCCAGCAGCCAAGATGAGCGGGCCCCTTTCACGAATACGCAGTATTTT

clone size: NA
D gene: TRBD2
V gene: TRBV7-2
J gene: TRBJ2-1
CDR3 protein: CASSLRSWREGYNEQFF
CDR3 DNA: TGTGCCAGCAGTCTCCGCAGTTGGCGGGAGGGGTACAATGAGCAGTTCTTC

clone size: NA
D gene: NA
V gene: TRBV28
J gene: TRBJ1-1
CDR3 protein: CASSSGSLNTEAFF
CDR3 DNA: TGTGCCAGCAGTTCGGGTTCCCTGAACACTGAAGCTTTCTTT

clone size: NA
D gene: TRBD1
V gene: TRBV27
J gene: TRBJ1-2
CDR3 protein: CASRRQGEIGYTF
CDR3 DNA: TGTGCCAGCAGGCGACAGGGGGAAATAGGCTACACCTTC

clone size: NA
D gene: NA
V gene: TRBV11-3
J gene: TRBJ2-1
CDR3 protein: CASSLVSPAEQFF
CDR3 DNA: TGTGCCAGCAGCTTAGTTAGCCCTGCTGAGCAGTTCTTC

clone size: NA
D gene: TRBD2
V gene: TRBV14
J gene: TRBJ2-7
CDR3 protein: CASSQDATSGRHPEQYF
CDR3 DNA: TGTGCCAGCAGCCAAGACGCGACTAGCGGGAGGCACCCAGAGCAGTACTTC

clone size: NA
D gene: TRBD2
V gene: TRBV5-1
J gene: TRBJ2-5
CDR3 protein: CASSLWGGNQETQYF
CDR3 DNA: TGCGCCAGCAGCTTGTGGGGGGGAAATCAAGAGACCCAGTACTTC

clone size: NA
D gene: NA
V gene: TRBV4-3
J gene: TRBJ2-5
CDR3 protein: CASSPSPQGKEIQYF
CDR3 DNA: TGCGCCAGCAGCCCAAGTCCCCAGGGGAAAGAGATCCAGTACTTC

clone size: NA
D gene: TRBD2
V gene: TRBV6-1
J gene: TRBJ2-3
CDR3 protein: CASKFRLAGADTQYF
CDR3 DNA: TGTGCCAGCAAATTTCGACTAGCGGGAGCAGATACGCAGTATTTT

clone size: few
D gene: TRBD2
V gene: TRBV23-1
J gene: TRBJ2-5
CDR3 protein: CASSPQGRGTQETQYF
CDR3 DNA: TGCGCCAGCAGTCCACAAGGGCGGGGGACCCAAGAGACCCAGTACTTC

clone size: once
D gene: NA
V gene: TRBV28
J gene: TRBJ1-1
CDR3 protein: CASSLRNTEAFF
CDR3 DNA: TGTGCCAGCAGTTTACGGAACACTGAAGCTTTCTTT

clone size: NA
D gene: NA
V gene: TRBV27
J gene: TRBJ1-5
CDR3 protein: CASSLLSGQPQHF
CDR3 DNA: TGTGCCAGCAGTTTATTGAGTGGTCAGCCCCAGCATTTT

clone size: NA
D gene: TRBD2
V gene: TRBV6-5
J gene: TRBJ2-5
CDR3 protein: CASSARTSGEETQYF
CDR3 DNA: TGTGCCAGCAGTGCCAGGACTAGCGGGGAAGAGACCCAGTACTTC

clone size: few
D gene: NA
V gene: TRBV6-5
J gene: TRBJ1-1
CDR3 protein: CASSDGGNTEAFF
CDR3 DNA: TGTGCCAGCAGTGATGGCGGGAACACTGAAGCTTTCTTT

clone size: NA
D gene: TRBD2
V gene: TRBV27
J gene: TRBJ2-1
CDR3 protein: CASSWPGAGGPKGGYNEQFF
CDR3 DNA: TGTGCCAGCAGTTGGCCCGGAGCGGGAGGGCCCAAGGGTGGTTACAATGAGCAGTTCTTC

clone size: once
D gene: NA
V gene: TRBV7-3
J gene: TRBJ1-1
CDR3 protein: CASSLTGNTEAFF
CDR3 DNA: TGTGCCAGCAGCCTTACGGGGAACACTGAAGCTTTCTTT

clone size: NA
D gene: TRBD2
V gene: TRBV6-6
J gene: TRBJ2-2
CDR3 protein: CASSSAGGNTGELFF
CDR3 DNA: TGTGCCAGCAGTTCCGCGGGAGGGAACACCGGGGAGCTGTTTTTT

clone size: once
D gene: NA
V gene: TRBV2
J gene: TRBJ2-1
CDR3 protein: CASASSYNEQFF
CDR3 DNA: TGTGCCAGCGCTAGCTCCTACAATGAGCAGTTCTTC

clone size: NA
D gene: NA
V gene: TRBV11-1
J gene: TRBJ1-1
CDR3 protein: CASSLAEGLGTEAFF
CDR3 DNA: TGTGCCAGCAGCTTAGCGGAGGGGTTGGGCACTGAAGCTTTCTTT

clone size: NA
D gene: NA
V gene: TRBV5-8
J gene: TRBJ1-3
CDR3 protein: CASSLGQLSGNTIYF
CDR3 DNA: TGTGCCAGCAGCTTGGGACAGCTCTCTGGAAACACCATATATTTT

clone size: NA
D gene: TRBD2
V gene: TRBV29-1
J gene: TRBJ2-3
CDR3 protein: CSVPTSGRVGDTQYF
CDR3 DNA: TGCAGCGTCCCGACTAGCGGGAGGGTGGGAGATACGCAGTATTTT

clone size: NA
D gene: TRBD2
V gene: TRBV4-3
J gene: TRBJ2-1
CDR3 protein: CASSQVEGGAEQFF
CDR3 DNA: TGCGCCAGCAGCCAAGTTGAGGGAGGGGCTGAGCAGTTCTTC

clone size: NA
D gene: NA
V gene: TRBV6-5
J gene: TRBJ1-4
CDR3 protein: CASSSNFFPEKLFF
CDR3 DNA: TGTGCCAGCAGTTCCAACTTCTTCCCAGAAAAACTGTTTTTT

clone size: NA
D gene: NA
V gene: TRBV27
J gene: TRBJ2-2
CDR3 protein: CASRGRGNTGELFF
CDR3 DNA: TGTGCCAGCAGGGGCAGGGGAAACACCGGGGAGCTGTTTTTT

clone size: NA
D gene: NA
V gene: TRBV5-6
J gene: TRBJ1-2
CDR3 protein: CASSFRGGNRGGYTF
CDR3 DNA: TGTGCCAGCAGCTTTCGGGGAGGTAATCGAGGTGGCTACACCTTC

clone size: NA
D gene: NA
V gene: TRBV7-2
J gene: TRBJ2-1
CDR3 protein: CASSLPLNEQFF
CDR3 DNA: TGTGCCAGCAGCTTACCCCTCAATGAGCAGTTCTTC

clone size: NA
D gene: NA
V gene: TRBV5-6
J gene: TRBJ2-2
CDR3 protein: CASRRRGYTGELFF
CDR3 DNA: TGTGCCAGCAGAAGAAGGGGCTACACCGGGGAGCTGTTTTTT

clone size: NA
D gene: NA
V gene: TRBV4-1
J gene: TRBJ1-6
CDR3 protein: CASSQEAPGPYNSPLHF
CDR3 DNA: TGCGCCAGCAGCCAAGAGGCCCCAGGGCCCTATAATTCACCCCTCCACTTT

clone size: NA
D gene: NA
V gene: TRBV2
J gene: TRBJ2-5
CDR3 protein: CASSRGQEKETQYF
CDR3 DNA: TGTGCCAGCTCCCGAGGGCAGGAGAAAGAGACCCAGTACTTC

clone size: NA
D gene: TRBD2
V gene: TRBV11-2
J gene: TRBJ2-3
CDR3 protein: CASRSTSGSPDTQYF
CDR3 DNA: TGTGCCAGCAGGTCGACTAGCGGGTCTCCAGATACGCAGTATTTT

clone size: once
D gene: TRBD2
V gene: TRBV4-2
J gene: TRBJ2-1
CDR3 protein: CASSQDLGLAGVHSYNEQFF
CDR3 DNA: TGTGCCAGCAGCCAAGATCTGGGACTAGCGGGAGTTCACTCCTACAATGAGCAGTTCTTC